The following is a T cell receptor (beta chain) sequence with its context. The data are from a study of blood T cell repertoires in COVID-19. Overall study: The United States, Italy and Spain supplied acute and convalescent COVID-19 samples.

Trimming left V 2 bases short and J 9 bases short, with 17 bases between. The length of the CDR3 is 16 residues. Germline V lookup: CDR1 MNHEY, CDR2 SVGAGI. Authors' data handling: Amplification with reference gene primers provided the estimates of nucleated cell counts. Profiling relied on immunoSEQ multiplex PCR, and the TCRdb table lists in-frame clones only, not all of them. V, J and clone size were drawn from that table, and D and trimming were deduced from the DNA. This table has about 220,000 clones, approximately 78% appearing once. The source is a woman in her seventies with COVID-19, enrolled during active disease. Input material: peripheral blood. The V gene is TRBV6-5, the J gene TRBJ1-6; possible D gene TRBD1, 5 bases. The CDR3 here is CASSYPSRGGVSPLHF. CDR3 sequence (DNA): TGTGCCAGCAGTTACCCTTCGAGGGGAGGGGTTTCACCCCTCCACTTT.